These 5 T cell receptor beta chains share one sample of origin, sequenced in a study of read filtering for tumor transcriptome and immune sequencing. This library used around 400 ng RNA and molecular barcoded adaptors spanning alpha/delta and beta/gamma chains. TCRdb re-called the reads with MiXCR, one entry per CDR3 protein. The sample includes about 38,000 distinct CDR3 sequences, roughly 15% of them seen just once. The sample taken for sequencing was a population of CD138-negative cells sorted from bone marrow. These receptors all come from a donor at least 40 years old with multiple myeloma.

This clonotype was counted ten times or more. This chain's CDR3 is CASSYIRGQGASGTYNEQFF. The DNA for the CDR3 is TGTGCCAGCAGTTACATAAGGGGACAGGGCGCTAGCGGGACCTACAATGAGCAGTTCTTC. The chain employs TRBV6-2 or TRBV6-3 and TRBJ2-1; perhaps D is TRBD1 or TRBD2 (9 bases each). Germline V lookup: CDR1 MNHEY, CDR2 SVGEGT. The CDR3 runs 20 residues. V was clipped by 2 bases and J by 2 bases, with 25 bases between them.

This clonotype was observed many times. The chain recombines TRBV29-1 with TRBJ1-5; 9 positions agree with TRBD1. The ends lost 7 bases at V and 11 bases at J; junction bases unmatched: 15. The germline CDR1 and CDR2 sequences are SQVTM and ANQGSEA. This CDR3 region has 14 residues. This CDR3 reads CSAITGTGIVAQHF. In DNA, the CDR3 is TGCAGCGCCATAACCGGGACAGGGATAGTTGCCCAGCATTTT. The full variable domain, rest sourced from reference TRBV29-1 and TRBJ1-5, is SAVISQKPSRDICQRGTSLTIQCQVDSQVTMMFWYRQQPGQSLTLIATANQGSEATYESGFVIDKFPISRPNLTFSTLTVSNMSPEDSSIYLCSAITGTGIVAQHFGDGTRLSIL.

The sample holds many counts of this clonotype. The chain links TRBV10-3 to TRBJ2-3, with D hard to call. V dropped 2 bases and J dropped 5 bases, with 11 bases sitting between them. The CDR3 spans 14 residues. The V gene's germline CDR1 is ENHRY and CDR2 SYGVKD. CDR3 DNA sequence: TGTGCCATCAGTGAGGTCGAAAGGCGAGATACGCAGTATTTT. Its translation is CAISEVERRDTQYF.

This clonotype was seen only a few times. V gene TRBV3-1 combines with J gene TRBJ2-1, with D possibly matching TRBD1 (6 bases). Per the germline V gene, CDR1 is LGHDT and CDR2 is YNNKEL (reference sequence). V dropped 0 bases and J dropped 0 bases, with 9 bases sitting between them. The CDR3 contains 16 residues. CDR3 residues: CASSQDRRGSYNEQFF. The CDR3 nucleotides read TGTGCCAGCAGCCAAGATCGCAGGGGCTCCTACAATGAGCAGTTCTTC.

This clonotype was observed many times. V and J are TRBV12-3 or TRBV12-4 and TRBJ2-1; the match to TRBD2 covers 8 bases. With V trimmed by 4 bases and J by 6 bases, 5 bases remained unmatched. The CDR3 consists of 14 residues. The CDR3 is CASSWTSSGNEQFF. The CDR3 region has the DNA TGTGCCAGCAGTTGGACTAGCTCCGGCAATGAGCAGTTCTTC.